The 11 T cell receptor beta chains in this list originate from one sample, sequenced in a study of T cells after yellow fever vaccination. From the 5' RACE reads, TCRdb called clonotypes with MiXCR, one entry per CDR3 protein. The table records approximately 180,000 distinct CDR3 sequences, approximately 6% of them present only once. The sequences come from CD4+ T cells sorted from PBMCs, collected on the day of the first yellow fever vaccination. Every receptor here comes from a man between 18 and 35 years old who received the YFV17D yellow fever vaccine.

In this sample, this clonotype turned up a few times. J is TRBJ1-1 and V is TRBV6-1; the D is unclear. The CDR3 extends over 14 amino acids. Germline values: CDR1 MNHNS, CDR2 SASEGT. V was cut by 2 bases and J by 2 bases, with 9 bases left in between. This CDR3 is CASSERRANTEAFF. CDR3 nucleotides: TGTGCCAGCAGTGAAAGGAGAGCAAACACTGAAGCTTTCTTT.

The CDR3 region is CASSEEGGQPQHF. CDR3 coding DNA: TGTGCCAGCAGTGAAGAGGGAGGCCAGCCCCAGCATTTT. The chain is built from TRBV2 and TRBJ1-5; D is unresolved. Germline V lookup: CDR1 SNHLY, CDR2 FYNNEI. V lost 1 base, J lost 7 bases, and 8 bases lay in between. The CDR3 loop spans 13 amino acids.

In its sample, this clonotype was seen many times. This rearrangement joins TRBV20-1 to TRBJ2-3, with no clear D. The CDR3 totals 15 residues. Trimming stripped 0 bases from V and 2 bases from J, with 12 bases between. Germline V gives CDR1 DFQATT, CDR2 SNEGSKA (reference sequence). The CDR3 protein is CSARESRRNTDTQYF. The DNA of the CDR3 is TGCAGTGCTAGAGAATCCAGGCGGAACACAGATACGCAGTATTTT.

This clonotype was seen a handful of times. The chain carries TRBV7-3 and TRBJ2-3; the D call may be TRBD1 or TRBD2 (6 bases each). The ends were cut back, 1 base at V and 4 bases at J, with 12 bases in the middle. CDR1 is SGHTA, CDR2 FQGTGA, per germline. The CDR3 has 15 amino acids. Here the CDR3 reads CASSLNGGLADTQYF. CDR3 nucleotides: TGTGCCAGCAGCTTAAACGGGGGCCTCGCAGATACGCAGTATTTT.

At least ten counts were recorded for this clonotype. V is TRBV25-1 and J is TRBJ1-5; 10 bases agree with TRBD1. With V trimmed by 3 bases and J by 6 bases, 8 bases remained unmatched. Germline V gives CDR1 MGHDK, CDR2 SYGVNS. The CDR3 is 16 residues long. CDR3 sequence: CASSEGGQGISQPQHF. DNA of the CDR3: TGTGCCAGCAGTGAGGGGGGACAGGGGATTAGTCAGCCCCAGCATTTT.

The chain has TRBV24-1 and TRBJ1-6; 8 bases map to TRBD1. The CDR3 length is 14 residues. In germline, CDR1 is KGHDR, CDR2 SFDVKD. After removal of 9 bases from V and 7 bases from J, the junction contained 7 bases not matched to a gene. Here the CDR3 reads CATAGRGLNSPLHF. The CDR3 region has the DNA TGTGCCACCGCCGGCAGGGGGCTAAATTCACCCCTCCACTTT.

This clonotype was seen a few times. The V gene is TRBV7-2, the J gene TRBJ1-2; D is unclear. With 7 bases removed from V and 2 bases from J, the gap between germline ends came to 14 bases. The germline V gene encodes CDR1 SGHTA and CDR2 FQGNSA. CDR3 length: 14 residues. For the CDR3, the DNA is TGTGCCAGCACGCCCCGGGAGGCCAACTATGGCTACACCTTC. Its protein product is CASTPREANYGYTF.

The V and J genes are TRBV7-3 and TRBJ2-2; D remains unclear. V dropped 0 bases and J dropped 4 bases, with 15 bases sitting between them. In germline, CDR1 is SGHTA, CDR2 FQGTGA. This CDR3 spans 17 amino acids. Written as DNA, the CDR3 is TGTGCCAGCAGCTTAACGCAGGTCCCTAGGGCCACCGGGGAGCTGTTTTTT. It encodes CASSLTQVPRATGELFF. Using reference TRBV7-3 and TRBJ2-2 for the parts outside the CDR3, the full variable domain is GAGVSQTPSNKVTEKGKYVELRCDPISGHTALYWYRQSLGQGPEFLIYFQGTGAADDSGLPNDRFFAVRPEGSVSTLKIQRTERGDSAVYLCASSLTQVPRATGELFFGEGSRLTVL.

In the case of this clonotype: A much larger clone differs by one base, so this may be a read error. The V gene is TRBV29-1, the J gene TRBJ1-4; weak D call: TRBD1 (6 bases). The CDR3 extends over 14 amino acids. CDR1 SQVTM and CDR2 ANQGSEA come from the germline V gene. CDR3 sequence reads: CSGTLQGTTEKLFF. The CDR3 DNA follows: TGCAGCGGTACCCTGCAGGGGACTACTGAAAAACTGTTTTTT.

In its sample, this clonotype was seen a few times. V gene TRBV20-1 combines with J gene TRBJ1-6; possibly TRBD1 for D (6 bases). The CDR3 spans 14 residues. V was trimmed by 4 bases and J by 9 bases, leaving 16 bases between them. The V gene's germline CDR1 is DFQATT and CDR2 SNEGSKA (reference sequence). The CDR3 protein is CSATPAGASSPLHF. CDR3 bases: TGCAGTGCTACGCCGGCAGGGGCTAGTTCACCCCTCCACTTT.

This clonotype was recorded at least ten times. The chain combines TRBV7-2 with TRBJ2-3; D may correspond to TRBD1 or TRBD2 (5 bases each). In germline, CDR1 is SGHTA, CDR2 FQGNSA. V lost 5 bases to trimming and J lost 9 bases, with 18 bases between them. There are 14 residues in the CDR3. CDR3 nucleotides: TGTGCCAGCAGCATACCTGGGGGACCGGGGACGCAGTATTTT. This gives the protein CASSIPGGPGTQYF.